A selection of T cell receptor beta chains follows, all from one sample in a study of T-cell reconstitution after alpha-beta-depleted transplantation in children. TCRdb redid the calling of the PCR reads with MiXCR, one entry per CDR3 protein. This table holds about 400,000 distinct CDR3 sequences, 13% found once. The source material was PBMCs, sampled from the stem cell graft. The receptor source for this set is a human donor who donated a stem cell graft to a child with Fanconi anemia. Both conserved end residues are part of each CDR3. Each record gives: V gene, clone size, D gene, J gene, CDR3 DNA, CDR3 protein. D genes are given only for firm matches. Rows give clone size only sometimes, using once, few, many, or a class for an expanded clone.

v_call: TRBV19; clone_size: .; d_call: .; j_call: TRBJ1-1; cdr3_nt: TGTGCCAGTAGCCTGTGGAGGGACACTGAAGCTTTCTTT; cdr3_aa: CASSLWRDTEAFF
v_call: TRBV10-3; clone_size: .; d_call: .; j_call: TRBJ2-3; cdr3_nt: TGTGCCATTGGGTTCACAGATACGCAGTATTTT; cdr3_aa: CAIGFTDTQYF
v_call: TRBV5-1; clone_size: few; d_call: TRBD1; j_call: TRBJ1-1; cdr3_nt: TGCGCCAGCAGCTTGGCGGGACAGGGGGCGCGAGGCACTGAAGCTTTCTTT; cdr3_aa: CASSLAGQGARGTEAFF
v_call: TRBV12-3/TRBV12-4; clone_size: many; d_call: .; j_call: TRBJ2-1; cdr3_nt: TGTGCCAGCAGTTTAGCGGGGACCACCAATGAGCAGTTCTTC; cdr3_aa: CASSLAGTTNEQFF
v_call: TRBV7-2; clone_size: .; d_call: .; j_call: TRBJ1-5; cdr3_nt: TGTGCCAGCAGCCCTCAGAGCAATCAGCCCCAGCATTTT; cdr3_aa: CASSPQSNQPQHF
v_call: TRBV14; clone_size: few; d_call: .; j_call: TRBJ2-1; cdr3_nt: TGTGCCAGCAGCCCCGGGTTGAACAATGAGCAGTTCTTC; cdr3_aa: CASSPGLNNEQFF
v_call: TRBV5-1; clone_size: .; d_call: .; j_call: TRBJ1-3; cdr3_nt: TGCGCCAGCAGCTCGGGACTGGACTCTGGAAACACCATATATTTT; cdr3_aa: CASSSGLDSGNTIYF
v_call: TRBV24-1; clone_size: few; d_call: .; j_call: TRBJ2-3; cdr3_nt: TGTGCCACCAGTGAGGGGCATGAGGCAGATACGCAGTATTTT; cdr3_aa: CATSEGHEADTQYF
v_call: TRBV6-2/TRBV6-3; clone_size: few; d_call: TRBD1; j_call: TRBJ1-6; cdr3_nt: TGTGCCAGCAGTGATCCGGGACAGGGTAATTCACCCCTCCACTTT; cdr3_aa: CASSDPGQGNSPLHF
v_call: TRBV20-1; clone_size: .; d_call: .; j_call: TRBJ2-2; cdr3_nt: TGCAGTGCTTCGATGGCGATTGGCACCGGGGAGCTGTTTTTT; cdr3_aa: CSASMAIGTGELFF
v_call: TRBV6-5; clone_size: .; d_call: TRBD2; j_call: TRBJ2-2; cdr3_nt: TGTGCCAGCAAAGAGCGGGGGAACACCGGGGAGCTGTTTTTT; cdr3_aa: CASKERGNTGELFF
v_call: TRBV5-4; clone_size: .; d_call: TRBD1; j_call: TRBJ1-1; cdr3_nt: TGTGCCAGCAGCCCCGGACAGGTTTGTGAAGCTTTCTTT; cdr3_aa: CASSPGQVCEAFF
v_call: TRBV5-1; clone_size: few; d_call: TRBD1; j_call: TRBJ2-2; cdr3_nt: TGCGCCAGCAGCTTGCTCGGACAGGGGAACACCGGGGAGCTGTTTTTT; cdr3_aa: CASSLLGQGNTGELFF
v_call: TRBV11-2; clone_size: few; d_call: .; j_call: TRBJ2-7; cdr3_nt: TGTGCCAGCGCAGGTGTCCCAAATTACGAGCAGTACTTC; cdr3_aa: CASAGVPNYEQYF
v_call: TRBV12-3/TRBV12-4; clone_size: many; d_call: .; j_call: TRBJ1-5; cdr3_nt: TGTGCCAGCAGTTCTTATAGCAATCAGCCCCAGCATTTT; cdr3_aa: CASSSYSNQPQHF
v_call: TRBV4-3; clone_size: many; d_call: .; j_call: TRBJ2-3; cdr3_nt: TGCGCCAGCAGCCGATTACAGGGTGGCGCAGATACGCAGTATTTT; cdr3_aa: CASSRLQGGADTQYF
v_call: TRBV12-3/TRBV12-4; clone_size: .; d_call: .; j_call: TRBJ2-3; cdr3_nt: TGTGCCAGCAGTTTTGGTCGGGGCACAGATACGCAGTATTTT; cdr3_aa: CASSFGRGTDTQYF
v_call: TRBV18; clone_size: few; d_call: .; j_call: TRBJ2-1; cdr3_nt: TGTGCCAGCTCATCCCAGGGGGGGGCCTACAATGAGCAGTTCTTC; cdr3_aa: CASSSQGGAYNEQFF
v_call: TRBV20-1; clone_size: many; d_call: .; j_call: TRBJ1-1; cdr3_nt: TGCAGTGCAGCGCCCGGCAGGGGAGACACTGAAGCTTTCTTT; cdr3_aa: CSAAPGRGDTEAFF
v_call: TRBV12-5; clone_size: .; d_call: TRBD2; j_call: TRBJ2-5; cdr3_nt: TGTGCTAGTGGTTTACGGGAGGGGGAACTAGCGGAGACCCAGTACTTC; cdr3_aa: CASGLREGELAETQYF
v_call: TRBV5-1; clone_size: few; d_call: TRBD2; j_call: TRBJ2-1; cdr3_nt: TGCGCCAGCAGCATGACTAGCGGGGGAACCTATGAGCAGTTCTTC; cdr3_aa: CASSMTSGGTYEQFF
v_call: TRBV4-2; clone_size: few; d_call: .; j_call: TRBJ1-2; cdr3_nt: TGTGCCAGCAGCCAAGAGCCAGGGGCGATTAACTATGGCTACACCTTC; cdr3_aa: CASSQEPGAINYGYTF
v_call: TRBV29-1; clone_size: many; d_call: .; j_call: TRBJ2-1; cdr3_nt: TGCAGCGTTGTTATTCCTAGATACAATGAGCAGTTCTTC; cdr3_aa: CSVVIPRYNEQFF
v_call: TRBV7-2; clone_size: many; d_call: .; j_call: TRBJ1-2; cdr3_nt: TGTGCCAGCAGCTTTTCAGGGGCGGAAGGCTACACCTTC; cdr3_aa: CASSFSGAEGYTF
v_call: TRBV3-1; clone_size: .; d_call: .; j_call: TRBJ1-5; cdr3_nt: TGTGCCAGCTGTCAGGGTAACAATCAGCCCCAGCATTTT; cdr3_aa: CASCQGNNQPQHF
v_call: TRBV29-1; clone_size: many; d_call: .; j_call: TRBJ1-4; cdr3_nt: TGCAGCGGGGTTCTTGGACGGAATGAAAAACTGTTTTTT; cdr3_aa: CSGVLGRNEKLFF
v_call: TRBV4-3; clone_size: few; d_call: .; j_call: TRBJ2-7; cdr3_nt: TGCGCCAGCAGCCAAGATCACTTTAGCGAGCGGTACTTC; cdr3_aa: CASSQDHFSERYF
v_call: TRBV24-1; clone_size: many; d_call: TRBD1; j_call: TRBJ2-2; cdr3_nt: TGTGCCACCAGTGATTTCGTATCCGCGGGACAGGCCGGGGAGCTGTTTTTT; cdr3_aa: CATSDFVSAGQAGELFF
v_call: TRBV9; clone_size: few; d_call: .; j_call: TRBJ2-6; cdr3_nt: TGTGCCAGCAGCGTAGCTCTGGGCTACTCTGGGGCCAACGTCCTGACTTTC; cdr3_aa: CASSVALGYSGANVLTF
v_call: TRBV29-1; clone_size: many; d_call: .; j_call: TRBJ1-3; cdr3_nt: TGCAGCGTTCACGTGGGAAACACCATATATTTT; cdr3_aa: CSVHVGNTIYF
v_call: TRBV6-6; clone_size: .; d_call: .; j_call: TRBJ1-1; cdr3_nt: TGTGCCAGCAGTTACAGGCCAGGTACTGAAGCTTTCTTT; cdr3_aa: CASSYRPGTEAFF
v_call: TRBV7-9; clone_size: few; d_call: .; j_call: TRBJ1-6; cdr3_nt: TGTGCCAGCAGCTTGCTTGGGCCGGGAAATTCACCCCTCCACTTT; cdr3_aa: CASSLLGPGNSPLHF
v_call: TRBV15; clone_size: many; d_call: .; j_call: TRBJ2-5; cdr3_nt: TGTGCCACCAGCAGAGTCGTAGAGACCCAGTACTTC; cdr3_aa: CATSRVVETQYF
v_call: TRBV28; clone_size: many; d_call: .; j_call: TRBJ2-4; cdr3_nt: TGTGCCAGCAGTTCAGAGACAGGGAGGAACATTCAGTACTTC; cdr3_aa: CASSSETGRNIQYF
v_call: TRBV20-1; clone_size: few; d_call: .; j_call: TRBJ1-1; cdr3_nt: TGCAGTGCTAGTTGGAGCACTGAAGCTTTCTTT; cdr3_aa: CSASWSTEAFF
v_call: TRBV5-1; clone_size: .; d_call: TRBD1; j_call: TRBJ1-5; cdr3_nt: TGCGCCAGCAGCCCCGGACAGGCGACGGAGCCCCAGCATTTT; cdr3_aa: CASSPGQATEPQHF
v_call: TRBV20-1; clone_size: few; d_call: .; j_call: TRBJ1-4; cdr3_nt: TGCAGTGCTAGATCGGGGAGTGAAAAACTGTTTTTT; cdr3_aa: CSARSGSEKLFF
v_call: TRBV7-9; clone_size: once; d_call: .; j_call: TRBJ2-5; cdr3_nt: TGTGCCAGCAGATACAGGGAGGAAGAGACCCAGTACTTC; cdr3_aa: CASRYREEETQYF
v_call: TRBV20-1; clone_size: few; d_call: .; j_call: TRBJ2-2; cdr3_nt: TGCAGTGCTAGAGATCGACTCATCGGTGCCAGTGGGGAGCTGTTTTTT; cdr3_aa: CSARDRLIGASGELFF
v_call: TRBV20-1; clone_size: few; d_call: TRBD2; j_call: TRBJ2-1; cdr3_nt: TGCAGTGTCCCGGGACTAGCGGACTACAATGAGCAGTTCTTC; cdr3_aa: CSVPGLADYNEQFF
v_call: TRBV5-1; clone_size: many; d_call: .; j_call: TRBJ1-1; cdr3_nt: TGCGCCAGCAGCCCGAGTGGAGAATTCCCGAACACTGAAGCTTTCTTT; cdr3_aa: CASSPSGEFPNTEAFF